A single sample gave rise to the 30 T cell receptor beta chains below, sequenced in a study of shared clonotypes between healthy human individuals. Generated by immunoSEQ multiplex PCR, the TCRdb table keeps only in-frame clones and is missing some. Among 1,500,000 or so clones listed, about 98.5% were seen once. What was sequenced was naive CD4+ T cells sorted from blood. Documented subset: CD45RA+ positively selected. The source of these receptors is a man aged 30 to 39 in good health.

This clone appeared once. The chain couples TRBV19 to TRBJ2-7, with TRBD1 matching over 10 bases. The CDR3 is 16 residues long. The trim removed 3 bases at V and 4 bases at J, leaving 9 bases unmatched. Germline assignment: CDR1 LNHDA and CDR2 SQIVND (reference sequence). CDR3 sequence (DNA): TGTGCCAGTAGTATCAGCCCTCGGACAGGGGGATACGAGCAGTACTTC. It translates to CASSISPRTGGYEQYF.

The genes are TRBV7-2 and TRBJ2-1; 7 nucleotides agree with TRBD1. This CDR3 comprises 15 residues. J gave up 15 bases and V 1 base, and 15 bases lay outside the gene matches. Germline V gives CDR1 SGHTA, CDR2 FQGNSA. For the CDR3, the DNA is TGTGCCAGCAGCTTAGAGGGGCGACAGGGTACGAGCCTGTTCTTC. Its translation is CASSLEGRQGTSLFF.

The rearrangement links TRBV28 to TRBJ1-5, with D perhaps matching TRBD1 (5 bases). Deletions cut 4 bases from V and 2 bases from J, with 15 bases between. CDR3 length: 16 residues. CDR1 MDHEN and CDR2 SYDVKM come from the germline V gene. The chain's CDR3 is CASSSHQGSGNQPQHF. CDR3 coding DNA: TGTGCCAGCAGTTCTCACCAGGGTTCGGGCAATCAGCCCCAGCATTTT.

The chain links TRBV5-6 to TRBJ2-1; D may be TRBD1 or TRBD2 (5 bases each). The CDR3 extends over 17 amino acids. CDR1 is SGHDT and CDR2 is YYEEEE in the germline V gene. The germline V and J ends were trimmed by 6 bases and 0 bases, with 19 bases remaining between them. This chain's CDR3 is CASTPDGAMSSYNEQFF. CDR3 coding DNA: TGTGCCAGCACTCCGGACGGGGCTATGAGCTCCTACAATGAGCAGTTCTTC.

CDR3 protein: CAWSGHQGNQPQHF. The CDR3 bases are TGTGCCTGGAGTGGACACCAAGGAAATCAGCCCCAGCATTTT. The chain is built from TRBV30 and TRBJ1-5, with D uncertain. Trimming removed 1 base from V and 4 bases from J, with 11 bases in between. The CDR3 has 14 residues. The germline gives CDR1 GTSNPN, CDR2 SVGIG (reference sequence).

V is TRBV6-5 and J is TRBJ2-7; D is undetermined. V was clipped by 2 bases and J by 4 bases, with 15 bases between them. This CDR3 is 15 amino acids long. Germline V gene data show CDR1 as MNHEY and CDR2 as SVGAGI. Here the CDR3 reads CASSYGPGPLYEQYF. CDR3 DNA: TGTGCCAGCAGTTACGGGCCTGGACCTTTGTACGAGCAGTACTTC.

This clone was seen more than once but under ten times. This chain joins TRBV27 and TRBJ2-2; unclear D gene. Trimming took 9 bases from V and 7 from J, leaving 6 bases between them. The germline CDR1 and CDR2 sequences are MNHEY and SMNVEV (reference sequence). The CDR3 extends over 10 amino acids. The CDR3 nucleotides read TGTGCCAGTTCTCACGGGGAGCTGTTTTTT. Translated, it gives CASSHGELFF.

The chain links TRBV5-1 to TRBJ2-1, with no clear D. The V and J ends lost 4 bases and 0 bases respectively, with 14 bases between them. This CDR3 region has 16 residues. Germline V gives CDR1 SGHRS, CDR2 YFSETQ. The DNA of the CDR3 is TGCGCCAGCAGCGCCGGGTTGTTTAGCTCCTACAATGAGCAGTTCTTC. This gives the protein CASSAGLFSSYNEQFF.

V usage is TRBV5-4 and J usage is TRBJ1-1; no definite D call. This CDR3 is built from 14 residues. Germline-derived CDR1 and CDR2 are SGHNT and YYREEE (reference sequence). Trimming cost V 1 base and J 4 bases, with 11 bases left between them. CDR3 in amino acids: CASSLSGGSTEAFF. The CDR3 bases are TGTGCCAGCAGCTTGTCGGGTGGGAGCACTGAAGCTTTCTTT.

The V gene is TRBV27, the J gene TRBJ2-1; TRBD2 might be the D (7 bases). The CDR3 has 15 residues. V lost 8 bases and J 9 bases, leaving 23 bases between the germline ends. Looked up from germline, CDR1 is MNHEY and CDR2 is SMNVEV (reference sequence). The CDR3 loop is CASAPGAGVWGEQFF. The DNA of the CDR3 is TGTGCCAGCGCCCCGGGGGCGGGAGTGTGGGGTGAGCAGTTCTTC.

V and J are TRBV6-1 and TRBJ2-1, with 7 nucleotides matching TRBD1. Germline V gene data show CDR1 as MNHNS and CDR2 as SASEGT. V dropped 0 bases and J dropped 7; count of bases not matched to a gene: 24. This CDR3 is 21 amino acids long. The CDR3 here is CASSEAISRPGQAVHLNEQFF. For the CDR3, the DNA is TGTGCCAGCAGTGAAGCGATAAGTCGCCCCGGACAGGCAGTACATCTGAATGAGCAGTTCTTC.

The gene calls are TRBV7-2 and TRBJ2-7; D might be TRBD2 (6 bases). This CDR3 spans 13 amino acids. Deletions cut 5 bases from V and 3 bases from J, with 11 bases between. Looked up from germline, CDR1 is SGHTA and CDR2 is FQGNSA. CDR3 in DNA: TGTGCCAGCAGCGGGGGACTCCTCTACGAGCAGTACTTC. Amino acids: CASSGGLLYEQYF.

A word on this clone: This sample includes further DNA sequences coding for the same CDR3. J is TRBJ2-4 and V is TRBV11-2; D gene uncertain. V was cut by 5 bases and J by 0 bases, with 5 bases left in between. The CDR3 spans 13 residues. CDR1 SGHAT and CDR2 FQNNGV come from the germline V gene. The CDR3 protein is CASSLVAKNIQYF. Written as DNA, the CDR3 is TGTGCCAGCAGCCTCGTAGCCAAAAACATTCAGTACTTC.

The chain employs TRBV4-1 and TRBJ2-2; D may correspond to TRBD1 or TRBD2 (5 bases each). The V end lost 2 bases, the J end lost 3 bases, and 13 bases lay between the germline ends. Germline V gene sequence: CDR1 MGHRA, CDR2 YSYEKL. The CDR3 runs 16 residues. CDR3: CASSQWGRGYTGELFF. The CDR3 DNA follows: TGCGCCAGCAGCCAATGGGGACGGGGATACACCGGGGAGCTGTTTTTT.

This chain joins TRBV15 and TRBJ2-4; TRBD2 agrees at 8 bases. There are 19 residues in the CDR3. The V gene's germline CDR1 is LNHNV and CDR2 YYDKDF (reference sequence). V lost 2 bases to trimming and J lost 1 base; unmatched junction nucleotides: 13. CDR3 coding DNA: TGTGCCACCAGCAGACCGCCGGGAGGGGTTCCCACGGCCAAAAACATTCAGTACTTC. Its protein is CATSRPPGGVPTAKNIQYF.

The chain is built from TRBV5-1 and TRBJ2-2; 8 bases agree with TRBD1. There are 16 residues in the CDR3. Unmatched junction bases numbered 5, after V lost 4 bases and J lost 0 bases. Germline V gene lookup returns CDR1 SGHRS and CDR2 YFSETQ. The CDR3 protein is CASSVSGGPNTGELFF. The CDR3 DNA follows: TGCGCCAGCAGCGTATCAGGGGGCCCGAACACCGGGGAGCTGTTTTTT.

This CDR3 reads CASRPTSTDTQYF. CDR3 DNA: TGTGCCAGCAGACCAACAAGCACAGATACGCAGTATTTT. The chain combines TRBV6-1 with TRBJ2-3; D is uncertain. CDR3 length: 13 residues. V was cut by 6 bases and J by 0 bases, with 7 bases left in between. Germline CDR1 and CDR2: MNHNS and SASEGT.

The CDR3 here is CASTLEGVSSNQPQHF. DNA of the CDR3: TGTGCCAGCACCCTGGAGGGGGTCAGTAGCAATCAGCCCCAGCATTTT. The chain employs TRBV7-8 and TRBJ1-5; D possibly corresponds to TRBD1 (6 bases). This CDR3 is built from 16 residues. Trimming took off 7 bases at V and 0 bases at J, with 16 bases between the two ends. Germline CDR1 is SGHVS and CDR2 is FQNEAQ. Combining the CDR3 with reference TRBV7-8 and TRBJ1-5 gives the whole variable domain GAGVSQSPRYKVAKRGQDVALRCDPISGHVSLFWYQQALGQGPEFLTYFQNEAQLDKSGLPSDRFFAERPEGSVSTLKIQRTQQEDSAVYLCASTLEGVSSNQPQHFGDGTRLSIL.

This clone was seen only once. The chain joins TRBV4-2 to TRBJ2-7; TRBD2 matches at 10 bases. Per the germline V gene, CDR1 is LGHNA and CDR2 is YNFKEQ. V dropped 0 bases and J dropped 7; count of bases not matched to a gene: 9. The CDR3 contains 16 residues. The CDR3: CASSQESLAGAGEQYF. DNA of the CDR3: TGTGCCAGCAGCCAAGAGAGTCTAGCGGGAGCAGGGGAGCAGTACTTC.

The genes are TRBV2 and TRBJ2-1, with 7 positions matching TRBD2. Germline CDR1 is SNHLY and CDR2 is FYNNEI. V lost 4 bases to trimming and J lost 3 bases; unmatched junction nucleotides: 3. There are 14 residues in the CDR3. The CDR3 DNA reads TGTGCCAGCAGTGCCAAGCGGGACTACAATGAGCAGTTCTTC. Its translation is CASSAKRDYNEQFF.

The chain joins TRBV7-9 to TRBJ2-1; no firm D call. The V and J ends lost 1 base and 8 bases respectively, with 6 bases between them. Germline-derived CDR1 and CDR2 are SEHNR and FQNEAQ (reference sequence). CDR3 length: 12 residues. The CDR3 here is CASSLVGDEQFF. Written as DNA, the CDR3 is TGTGCCAGCAGCTTAGTTGGGGATGAGCAGTTCTTC.

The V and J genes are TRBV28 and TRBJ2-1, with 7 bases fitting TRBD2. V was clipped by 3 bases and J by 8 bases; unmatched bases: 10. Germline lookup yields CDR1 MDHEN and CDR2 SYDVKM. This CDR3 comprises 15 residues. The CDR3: CASSFPRGGPHEQFF. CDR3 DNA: TGTGCCAGCAGTTTCCCAAGGGGAGGGCCCCATGAGCAGTTCTTC.

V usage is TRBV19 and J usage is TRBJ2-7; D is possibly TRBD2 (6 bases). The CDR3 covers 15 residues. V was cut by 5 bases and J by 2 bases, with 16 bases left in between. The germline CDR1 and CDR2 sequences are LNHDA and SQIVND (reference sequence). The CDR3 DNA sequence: TGTGCCAGTAGTTCCCCCCGGGGGTTTACCTACGAGCAGTACTTC. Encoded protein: CASSSPRGFTYEQYF.

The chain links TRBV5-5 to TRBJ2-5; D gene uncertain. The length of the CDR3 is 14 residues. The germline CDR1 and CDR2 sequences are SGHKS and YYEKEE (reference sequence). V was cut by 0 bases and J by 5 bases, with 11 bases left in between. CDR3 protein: CASSLDPPRETQYF. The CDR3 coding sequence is TGTGCCAGCAGCTTGGACCCCCCTCGGGAGACCCAGTACTTC.

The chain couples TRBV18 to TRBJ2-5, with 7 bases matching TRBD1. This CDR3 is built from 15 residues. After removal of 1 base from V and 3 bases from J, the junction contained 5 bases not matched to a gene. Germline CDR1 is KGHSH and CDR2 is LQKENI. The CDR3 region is CASSPRTGPKETQYF. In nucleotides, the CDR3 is TGTGCCAGCTCACCACGGACAGGACCCAAAGAGACCCAGTACTTC.

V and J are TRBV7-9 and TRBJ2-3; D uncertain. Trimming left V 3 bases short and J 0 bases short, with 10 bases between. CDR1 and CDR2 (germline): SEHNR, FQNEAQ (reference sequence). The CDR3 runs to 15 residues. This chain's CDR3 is CASSFAHSSTDTQYF. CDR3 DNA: TGTGCCAGCAGCTTCGCCCACTCAAGCACAGATACGCAGTATTTT.

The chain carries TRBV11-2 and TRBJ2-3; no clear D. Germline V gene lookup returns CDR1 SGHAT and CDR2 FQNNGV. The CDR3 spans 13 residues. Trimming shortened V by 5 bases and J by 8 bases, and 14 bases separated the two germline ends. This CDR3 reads CASSRRTGTTQYF. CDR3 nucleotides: TGTGCCAGCAGCCGCCGGACGGGCACTACGCAGTATTTT.

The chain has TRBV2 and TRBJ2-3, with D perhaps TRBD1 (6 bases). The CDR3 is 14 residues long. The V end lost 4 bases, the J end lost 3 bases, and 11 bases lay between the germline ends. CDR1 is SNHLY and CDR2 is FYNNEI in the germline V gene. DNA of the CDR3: TGTGCCAGCAGTGGCAGGGGAAGGACAGATACGCAGTATTTT. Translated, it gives CASSGRGRTDTQYF.

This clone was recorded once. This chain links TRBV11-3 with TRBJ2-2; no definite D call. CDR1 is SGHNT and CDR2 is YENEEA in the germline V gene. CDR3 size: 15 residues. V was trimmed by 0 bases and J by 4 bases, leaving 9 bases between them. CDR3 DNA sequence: TGTGCCAGCAGCTTAGATAGAGGTCGCACCGGGGAGCTGTTTTTT. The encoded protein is CASSLDRGRTGELFF.

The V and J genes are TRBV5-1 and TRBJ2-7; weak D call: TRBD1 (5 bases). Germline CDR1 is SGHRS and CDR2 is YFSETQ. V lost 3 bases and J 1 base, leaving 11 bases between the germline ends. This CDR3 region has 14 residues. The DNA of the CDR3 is TGCGCCAGCAGCTACAGGCCCGGATCCTACGAGCAGTACTTC. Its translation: CASSYRPGSYEQYF.